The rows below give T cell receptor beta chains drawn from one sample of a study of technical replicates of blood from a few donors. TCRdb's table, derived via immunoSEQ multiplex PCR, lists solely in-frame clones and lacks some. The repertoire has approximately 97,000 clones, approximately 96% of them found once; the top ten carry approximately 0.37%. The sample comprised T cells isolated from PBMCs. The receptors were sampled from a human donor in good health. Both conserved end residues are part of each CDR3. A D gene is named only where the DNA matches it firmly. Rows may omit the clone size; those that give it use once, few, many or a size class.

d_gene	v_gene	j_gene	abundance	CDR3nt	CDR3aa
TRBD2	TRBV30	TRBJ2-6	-	TGTGCCTGGAGGGGACTAGCGGGACCTGGGGCCAACGTCCTGACTTTC	CAWRGLAGPGANVLTF
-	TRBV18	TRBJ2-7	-	TGTGCCAGCTCACCACCGGGAGTAAGCTACGAGCAGTACTTC	CASSPPGVSYEQYF
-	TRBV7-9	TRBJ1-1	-	TGTGCCAGCAGCTTAGTCAGGGAAGCTTTCTTT	CASSLVREAFF
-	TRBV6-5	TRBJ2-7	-	TGTGCCAGCAACTCCTATGGGCAGGGGACCTACGAGCAGTACTTC	CASNSYGQGTYEQYF
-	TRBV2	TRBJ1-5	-	TGTGCCAGCCAGTCTATTCGGGGGTATAGCAATCAGCCCCAGCATTTT	CASQSIRGYSNQPQHF
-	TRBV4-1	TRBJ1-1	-	TGCGCCAGCAGCCAAAATCCGGACTACGGGGCTTTCTTT	CASSQNPDYGAFF
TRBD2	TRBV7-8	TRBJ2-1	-	TGTGCCAGCAGCTCGGGACTAGCGGGAGGAGTTGAGCAGTTCTTC	CASSSGLAGGVEQFF
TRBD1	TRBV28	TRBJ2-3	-	TGTGCCAGCAGCCAGACACGGTCAGGAACAGGGGCGGATACGCAGTATTTT	CASSQTRSGTGADTQYF
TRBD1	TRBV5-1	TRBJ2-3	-	TGCGCCAGCAGCTTAACAGGGGGAAGCACAGATACGCAGTATTTT	CASSLTGGSTDTQYF
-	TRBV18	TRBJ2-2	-	TGTGCCAGCTCACCGGCAGATATTGGGCCCGGGGAGCTGTTTTTT	CASSPADIGPGELFF
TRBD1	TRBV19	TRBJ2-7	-	TGTGCCAGTAGTCCCGGGACAGGGTCATTCTACGAGCAGTACTTC	CASSPGTGSFYEQYF
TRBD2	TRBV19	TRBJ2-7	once	TGTGCCAGTAGTACCCAGGAGGGCGGGAGGTTTTACGAGCAGTACTTC	CASSTQEGGRFYEQYF
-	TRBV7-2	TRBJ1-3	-	TGTGCCAGCGCCCCAGGCGTCTCTGGAAACACCATATATTTT	CASAPGVSGNTIYF
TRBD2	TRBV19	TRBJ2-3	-	TGTGCCAGTAGTAACCACGACTTCGGGACTAGCGGGACCAGCACAGATACGCAGTATTTT	CASSNHDFGTSGTSTDTQYF
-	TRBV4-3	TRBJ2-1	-	TGCGCCAGCAGCCAAGGTCCAGGGGATTCCAATGAGCAGTTCTTC	CASSQGPGDSNEQFF
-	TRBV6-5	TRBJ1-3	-	TGTGCCAGCAGTCCCTCAGGCTCTGGAAACACCATATATTTT	CASSPSGSGNTIYF
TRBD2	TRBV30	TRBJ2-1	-	TGTGCCTGGATAGCGGGATCCTACAATGAGCAGTTCTTC	CAWIAGSYNEQFF
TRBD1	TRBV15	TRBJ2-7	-	TGTGCCACCAGCAGAGAGTACAGGGGGTACTCCGAGCAGTACTTC	CATSREYRGYSEQYF
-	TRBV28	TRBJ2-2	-	TGTGCCAGCAGAGGGGGGGCGCGGGCGAACACCGGGGAGCTGTTTTTT	CASRGGARANTGELFF
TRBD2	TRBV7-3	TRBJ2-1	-	TGTGCCAGCAGCTCCTGGGGTTATCGGCTAGCGGGAGGGGGAGTAGCTGAGCAGTTCTTC	CASSSWGYRLAGGGVAEQFF
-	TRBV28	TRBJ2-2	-	TGTGCCAGCAGTTGGGTCGGGGATATGACGGACACCGGGGAGCTGTTTTTT	CASSWVGDMTDTGELFF
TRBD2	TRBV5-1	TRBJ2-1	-	TGCGCCAGCCAGCGGGATAACAATAATGAGCAGTTCTTC	CASQRDNNNEQFF
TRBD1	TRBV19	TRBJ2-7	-	TGTGCCAGTAGTCTATGGACAGGGGGTCCCTACGAGCAGTACTTC	CASSLWTGGPYEQYF
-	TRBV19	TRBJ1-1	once	TGTGCCAGTAGTATCGGCGCAGGGGCGGCTGAAGCTTTCTTT	CASSIGAGAAEAFF
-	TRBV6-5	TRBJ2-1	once	TGTGCCAGCAGTTACAGTCAGGGATACTACAATGAGCAGTTCTTC	CASSYSQGYYNEQFF
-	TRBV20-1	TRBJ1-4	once	TGCAGTGCCCAGGATGAAAAACTGTTTTTT	CSAQDEKLFF
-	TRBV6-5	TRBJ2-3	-	TGTGCCAGCAGGGACCCCGGGAAGGGTTTTATACAGTATTTT	CASRDPGKGFIQYF
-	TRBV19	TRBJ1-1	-	TGTGCCAGTAGTGAAGCGAACACTGAAGCTTTCTTT	CASSEANTEAFF
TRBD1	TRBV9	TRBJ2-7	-	TGTGCCAGCAGCGGAGGACAGGACCCCTACGAGCAGTACTTC	CASSGGQDPYEQYF
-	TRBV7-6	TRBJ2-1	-	TGTGCCAGCAGTACTAACAATGAGCAGTTCTTC	CASSTNNEQFF
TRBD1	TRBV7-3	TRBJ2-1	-	TGTGCCAGCAGCTTAAGGGACAGCTACAATGAGCAGTTCTTC	CASSLRDSYNEQFF
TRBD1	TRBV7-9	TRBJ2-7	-	TGTGCCAGCAGCCTCATCGGGACAGGCTCCTACGAGCAGTACTTC	CASSLIGTGSYEQYF
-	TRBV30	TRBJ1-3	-	TGTGCCTGGATCCCTTCTGAGGGCGTTGGAAACACCATATATTTT	CAWIPSEGVGNTIYF
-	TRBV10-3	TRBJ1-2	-	TGTGCCATCAGCGTACAGGGTGTTGAAGGAGGCTACACCTTC	CAISVQGVEGGYTF
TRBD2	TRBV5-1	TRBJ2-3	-	TGCGCCAGCAGGGGAGATAGCGGGAGGGCCCTCGAGTTAAGCACAGATACGCAGTATTTT	CASRGDSGRALELSTDTQYF
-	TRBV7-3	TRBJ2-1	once	TGTGCCAGCAGCCTCCTAGGGACTTACAATGAGCAGTTCTTC	CASSLLGTYNEQFF
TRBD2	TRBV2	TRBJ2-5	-	TGTGCCAGTGGCCCTGCACTAGTGCTAGCGGGAGGCAAAGAGACCCAGTACTTC	CASGPALVLAGGKETQYF
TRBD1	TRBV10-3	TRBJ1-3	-	TGTGCCATCAGTGCAACAGGGGGCTCTGGAAACACCATATATTTT	CAISATGGSGNTIYF
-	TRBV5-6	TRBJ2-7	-	TGTGCCAGCAGTTTCAGGGAAACCTACGAGCAGTACTTC	CASSFRETYEQYF
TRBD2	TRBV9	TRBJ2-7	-	TGTGCCAGCAGCCCGACTAGCGGGAGCTGGTCCTACGAGCAGTACTTC	CASSPTSGSWSYEQYF
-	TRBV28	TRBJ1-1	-	TGTGCCAGCAGTTTAACAGGGAAGACTGAAGCTTTCTTT	CASSLTGKTEAFF
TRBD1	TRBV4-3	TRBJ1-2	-	TGCGCCAGCAGCCAAGACTCCGGGACAGGTTATGGCTACACCTTC	CASSQDSGTGYGYTF
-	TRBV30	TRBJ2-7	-	TGTGCCTGGAGTGTACACTACGAGCAGTACTTC	CAWSVHYEQYF
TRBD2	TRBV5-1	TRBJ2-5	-	TGCGCCAGCAGTGTACTAGCGTCGCAAGAGACCCAGTACTTC	CASSVLASQETQYF
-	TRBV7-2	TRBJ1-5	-	TGTGCCAGCAGCTTCAGGGGTCAGCCCCAGCATTTT	CASSFRGQPQHF
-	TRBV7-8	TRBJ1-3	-	TGTGCCAGCAGCTTAATCCATGGAGACCGGGGCTCTGGAAACACCATATATTTT	CASSLIHGDRGSGNTIYF
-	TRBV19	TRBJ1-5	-	TGTGCCAGTAGTATTTATTACGGGAGCGAGATCAGGCCCCAGCATTTT	CASSIYYGSEIRPQHF
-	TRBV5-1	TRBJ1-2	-	TGCGCCAGCAGCCCGGGAGGAGACCTATACTATGGCTACACCTTC	CASSPGGDLYYGYTF
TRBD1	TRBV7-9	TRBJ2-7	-	TGTGCCAGCAGCTTAAGCCTTTTATTCGGACAGGATTTTTACGAGCAGTACTTC	CASSLSLLFGQDFYEQYF
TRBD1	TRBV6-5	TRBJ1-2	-	TGTGCCAGCAGTTACTTTCCGGGACAGAGCTACACCTTC	CASSYFPGQSYTF
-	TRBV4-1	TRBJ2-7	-	TGCGCCAGCAGCCAACTTTCAGCCCTCGCGGACTACGAGCAGTACTTC	CASSQLSALADYEQYF
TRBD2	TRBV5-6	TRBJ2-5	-	TGTGCCAGCAGCTTGGGACTAGCGGGAGGAGAGACCCAGTACTTC	CASSLGLAGGETQYF